This record covers a single TCR beta chain. Trimming shortened V by 3 bases and J by 4 bases, and 17 bases separated the two germline ends. CDR3 length: 16 residues. Germline V lookup: CDR1 SNHLY, CDR2 FYNNEI. The method was immunoSEQ multiplex PCR; TCRdb's version includes in-frame clones alone and lacks a portion of them. The data contain a few hundred thousand clones, 75% to 90% of them singletons. The sample originates from a study of blood T cell repertoires in COVID-19. Study at large: The origin of the acute and convalescent COVID-19 samples was the United States, Italy and Spain. The cDNA or gDNA used as material had been derived from T cells, B-cell-depleted T cells, or PBMCs.

Self-reported history from a screening survey and questionnaire set each donor's cohort. The specimen was PBMCs or T cells enriched from blood (not recorded which). The V and J genes are TRBV2 and TRBJ2-3; maybe TRBD2 (5 bases). The origin of this receptor is a man younger than 45 who had recovered from COVID-19. CDR3 loop: CASSEYGGSPPDTQYF. As DNA, the CDR3 is TGTGCCAGCAGTGAGTATGGTGGGAGCCCCCCAGATACGCAGTATTTT. Full variable domain (outside the CDR3, taken from reference TRBV2 and TRBJ2-3): EPEVTQTPSHQVTQMGQEVILRCVPISNHLYFYWYRQILGQKVEFLVSFYNNEISEKSEIFDDQFSVERPDGSNFTLKIRSTKLEDSAMYFCASSEYGGSPPDTQYFGPGTRLTVL.